The 10 T cell receptor beta chains given below trace back to one sample, sequenced in a study of blood T cells in healthy people across ages. The second PCR ran about 6 to 12 cycles with a sample-barcoded 5' primer and J-beta primers. One entry per CDR3 protein results from TCRdb running MiXCR on the 5' RACE reads. The table lists about 1,400,000 distinct CDR3 sequences, around 59% of them singletons. The specimen sequenced was blood. Receptors originate from a man aged 18 to 29 in good health.

The rearrangement uses TRBV3-1 and TRBJ2-1; D uncertain. This CDR3 spans 13 amino acids. V gave up 1 base and J gave up 14 bases, with 15 bases separating them. Germline CDR1 LGHDT, CDR2 YNNKEL (reference sequence). DNA for the CDR3: TGTGCCAGCAGCCAAGGGGATCTTCTCCGGGAGTTCTTC. It specifies CASSQGDLLREFF.

The table lists this clonotype with a count of one. The V gene is TRBV4-3, the J gene TRBJ2-5; 12 bases map to TRBD2. The trim removed 1 base at V and 2 bases at J, leaving 8 bases unmatched. Per the germline V gene, CDR1 is LGHNA and CDR2 is YSLEER. The CDR3 covers 18 residues. CDR3 coding DNA: TGCGCCAGCAGCCAAGGACTAGCGGGGGCAGGACAACAAGAGACCCAGTACTTC. Its translation: CASSQGLAGAGQQETQYF.

This clonotype occurred a few times. This chain joins TRBV7-8 and TRBJ1-1; a possible D gene is TRBD1 (6 bases). Per the germline V gene, CDR1 is SGHVS and CDR2 is FQNEAQ. Deletions cut 5 bases from V and 6 bases from J, with 16 bases between. This CDR3 is built from 14 residues. CDR3 nucleotides: TGTGCCAGCAGCGCCCTAGGGGGAGGGGCTGAAGCTTTCTTT. Translating gives CASSALGGGAEAFF.

The V call is TRBV4-1, the J call TRBJ2-5; D is perhaps TRBD2 (6 bases). CDR1 MGHRA and CDR2 YSYEKL come from the germline V gene. The CDR3 is made up of 13 amino acids. V lost 1 base and J lost 12, with 15 bases in between. The CDR3 loop is CASSQGAGTSEYF. DNA of the CDR3: TGCGCCAGCAGCCAAGGTGCCGGGACTTCGGAGTACTTC.

This clonotype has just a few counts. The V call is TRBV12-3 or TRBV12-4, the J call TRBJ2-1, with no clear D. CDR3 length: 12 amino acids. Deletions cut 3 bases from V and 8 bases from J, with 8 bases between. The CDR3 reads CASSFITDEQFF. The CDR3 nucleotides are TGTGCCAGCAGTTTCATCACGGATGAGCAGTTCTTC.

Here the CDR3 reads CASSQASGWTDTQYF. Written as DNA, the CDR3 is TGTGCCAGCAGCCAGGCGTCGGGATGGACAGATACGCAGTATTTT. The genes are TRBV7-8 and TRBJ2-3; a weak D match, TRBD2 (5 bases). CDR1 and CDR2 (germline): SGHVS, FQNEAQ. The V end lost 5 bases, the J end lost 3 bases, and 15 bases lay between the germline ends. The CDR3 has 15 amino acids.

This clonotype was picked up one time. V gene TRBV18 combines with J gene TRBJ1-2; D gene ambiguous. V was shortened by 4 bases and J by 6 bases, with 12 bases between the two germline ends. Per germline, CDR1 KGHSH and CDR2 LQKENI. This CDR3 has 13 amino acids. The CDR3, as DNA: TGTGCCAGCTCACTCAGTGACGCACATGGCTACACCTTC. Translating gives CASSLSDAHGYTF.

The CDR3 protein is CASRSGTNEKLFF. The CDR3 DNA reads as TGTGCCAGCAGATCGGGAACTAATGAAAAACTGTTTTTT. The V gene is TRBV12-3 or TRBV12-4, the J gene TRBJ1-4; no reliable D call. The CDR3 totals 13 residues. V was shortened by 6 bases and J by 1 base, with 6 bases between the two germline ends.

This chain uses TRBV21-1 with TRBJ2-1; TRBD1 was called by the table and not checked on the DNA. TRBV21-1 is a pseudogene locus. The CDR3 is made up of 16 amino acids. The CDR3 sequence: CASSKGRGRGYNEQFF. CDR3 DNA sequence: TGTGCCAGCAGCAAAGGCCGGGGACGAGGATACAATGAGCAGTTCTTC.

The chain couples TRBV20-1 to TRBJ2-7, with 10 nucleotides matching TRBD2. CDR3 length equals 15 residues. Germline V gene lookup returns CDR1 DFQATT and CDR2 SNEGSKA (reference sequence). V lost 3 bases to trimming and J lost 5 bases; unmatched junction nucleotides: 10. The CDR3 region is CSARDRIAGGNEQYF. CDR3 DNA sequence: TGCAGTGCTAGGGATAGGATAGCGGGAGGCAACGAGCAGTACTTC.